This T cell receptor beta chain was obtained from a study of regulatory T cells in long-lasting Graves disease. Time point given: newly diagnosed GD, antithyroid drugs for less than 3 months. RNA extracted from PBMCs served as the sequencing template. CDR3 length: 14 residues. The V and J ends lost 1 base and 8 bases respectively, with 10 bases between them. The germline V gene encodes CDR1 SGHRS and CDR2 YFSETQ. HTBI primers from iRepertoire and Arm-PCR of CDR3 regions yielded the TCR beta libraries. One entry per CDR3 protein results from TCRdb running MiXCR on the multiplex PCR reads. The sample has roughly 560,000 distinct CDR3 sequences; around 12% are singletons. The sample also formed part of further work on T cells in Graves' hyperthyroidism and ophthalmopathy.

The chain joins TRBV5-1 to TRBJ1-6; TRBD1 might be the D (6 bases). Material: peripheral blood mononuclear cells (PBMCs), obtained at new diagnosis, from a patient treated with antithyroid drugs. The receptor was isolated from a woman aged 25 to 45 with Graves disease. CDR3 amino acids: CASSLQGQDSPLHF. The CDR3 DNA reads as TGCGCCAGCAGCTTGCAGGGACAAGATTCACCCCTCCACTTT.